This T cell receptor beta chain was captured by sequencing in a study of blood T cell repertoires in COVID-19. For the study at large: Sites in the United States, Italy and Spain provided acute and convalescent COVID-19 samples. Sources were T cells, B-cell-depleted T cells, or PBMCs; the material itself was cDNA or gDNA.

In the study's own analysis: Amplification of reference gene primers was used by the study to estimate nucleated cell counts. Only in-frame clones appear in the TCRdb table, and some are missing; sequencing was by immunoSEQ multiplex PCR. V and J calls and clone size are those listed in that table; D and trimming were worked out from the DNA. The table records about 78,000 clones, about 83% of them present only once. The CDR3 extends over 14 amino acids. Trimming took off 3 bases at V and 1 base at J, with 9 bases between the two ends. The germline V gene has CDR1 LGHDT and CDR2 YNNKEL (reference sequence).

The chain couples TRBV3-1 (or the pseudogene TRBV3-2) to TRBJ1-1; maybe TRBD1 (6 bases). The specimen sequenced was peripheral blood. This clonotype was obtained from a man in his fifties with acute or convalescent COVID-19. DNA of the CDR3: TGTGCCAGCAGCCAGTCAGGGGCGAACACTGAAGCTTTCTTT. Translating gives CASSQSGANTEAFF.